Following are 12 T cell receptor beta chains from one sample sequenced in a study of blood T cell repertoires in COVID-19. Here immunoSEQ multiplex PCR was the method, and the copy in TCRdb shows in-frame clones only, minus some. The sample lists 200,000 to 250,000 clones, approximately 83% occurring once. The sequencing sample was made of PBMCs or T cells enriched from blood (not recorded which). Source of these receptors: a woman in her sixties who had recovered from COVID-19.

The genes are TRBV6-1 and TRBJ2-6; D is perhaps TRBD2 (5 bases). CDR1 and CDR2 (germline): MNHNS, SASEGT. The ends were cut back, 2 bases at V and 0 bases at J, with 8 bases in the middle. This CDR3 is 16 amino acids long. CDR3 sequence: CASSETRGSGANVLTF. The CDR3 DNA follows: TGTGCCAGCAGTGAAACCCGGGGCTCTGGGGCCAACGTCCTGACTTTC.

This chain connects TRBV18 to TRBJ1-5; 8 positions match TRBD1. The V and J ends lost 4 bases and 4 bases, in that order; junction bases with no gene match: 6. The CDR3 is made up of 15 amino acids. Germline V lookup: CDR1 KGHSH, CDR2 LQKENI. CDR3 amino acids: CASSLQGGSNQPQHF. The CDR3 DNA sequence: TGTGCCAGCTCACTACAGGGGGGTAGTAATCAGCCCCAGCATTTT. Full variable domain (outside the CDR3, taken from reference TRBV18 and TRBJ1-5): NAGVMQNPRHLVRRRGQEARLRCSPMKGHSHVYWYRQLPEEGLKFMVYLQKENIIDESGMPKERFSAEFPKEGPSILRIQQVVRGDSAAYFCASSLQGGSNQPQHFGDGTRLSIL.

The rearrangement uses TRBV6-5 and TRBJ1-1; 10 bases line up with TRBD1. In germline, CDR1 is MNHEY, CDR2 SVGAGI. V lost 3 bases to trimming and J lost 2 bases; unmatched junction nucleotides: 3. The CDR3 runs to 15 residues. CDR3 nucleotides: TGTGCCAGCAGTTATGGGGACAGGGGAAACACTGAAGCTTTCTTT. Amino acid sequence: CASSYGDRGNTEAFF.

The CDR3 region is CASSISSGRYEQYF. CDR3 nucleotide sequence: TGTGCCAGTAGTATATCCAGCGGGAGGTACGAGCAGTACTTC. This chain links TRBV19 with TRBJ2-7, with 9 bases aligning to TRBD2. V lost 2 bases and J lost 4; bases outside the gene matches: 3. CDR3 size: 14 residues. The germline V gene has CDR1 LNHDA and CDR2 SQIVND (reference sequence).

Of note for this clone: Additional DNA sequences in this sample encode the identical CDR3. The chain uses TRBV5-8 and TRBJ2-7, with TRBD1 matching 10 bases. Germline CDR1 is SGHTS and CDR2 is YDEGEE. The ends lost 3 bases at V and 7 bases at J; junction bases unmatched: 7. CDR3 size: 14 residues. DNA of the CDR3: TGTGCCAGCAGCTCGGGACAGGGGCGCGATGAGCAGTACTTC. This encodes CASSSGQGRDEQYF. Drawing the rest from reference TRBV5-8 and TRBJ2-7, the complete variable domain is EAGVTQSPTHLIKTRGQQATLRCSPISGHTSVYWYQQALGLGLQFLLWYDEGEERNRGNFPPRFSGRQFPNYSSELNVNALELEDSALYLCASSSGQGRDEQYFGPGTRLTVT.

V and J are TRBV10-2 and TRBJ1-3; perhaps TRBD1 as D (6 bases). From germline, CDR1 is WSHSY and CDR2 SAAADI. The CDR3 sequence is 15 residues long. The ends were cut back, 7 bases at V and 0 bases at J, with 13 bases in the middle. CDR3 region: CASTTGQSSGNTIYF. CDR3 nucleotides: TGCGCCAGCACAACAGGGCAAAGCTCTGGAAACACCATATATTTT.

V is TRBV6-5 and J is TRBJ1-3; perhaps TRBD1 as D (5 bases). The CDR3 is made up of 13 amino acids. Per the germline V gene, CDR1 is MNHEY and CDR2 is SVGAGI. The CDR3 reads CAGQLDSGNTIYF. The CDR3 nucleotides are TGTGCGGGGCAACTTGACTCTGGAAACACCATATATTTT.

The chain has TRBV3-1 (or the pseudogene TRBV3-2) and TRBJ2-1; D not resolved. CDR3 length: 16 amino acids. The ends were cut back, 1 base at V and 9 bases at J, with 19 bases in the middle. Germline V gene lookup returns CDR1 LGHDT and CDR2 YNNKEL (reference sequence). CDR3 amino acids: CASSQGRQRLPLEQFF. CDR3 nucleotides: TGTGCCAGCAGCCAAGGGCGGCAGCGATTACCCCTTGAGCAGTTCTTC.

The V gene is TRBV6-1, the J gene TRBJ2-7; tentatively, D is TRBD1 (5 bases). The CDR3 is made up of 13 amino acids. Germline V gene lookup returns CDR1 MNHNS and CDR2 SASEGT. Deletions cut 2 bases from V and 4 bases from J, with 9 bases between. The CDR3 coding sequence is TGTGCCAGCAGTGAATATAAGGGGTACGAGCAGTACTTC. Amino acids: CASSEYKGYEQYF.

CDR3 DNA: TGTGCCAGCAGCTTGTACGGAGCGAACACTGAAGCTTTCTTT. Encoded protein: CASSLYGANTEAFF. The chain joins TRBV5-8 to TRBJ1-1; D unclear. There are 14 residues in the CDR3. V was shortened by 1 base and J by 1 base, with 8 bases between the two germline ends. Looked up from germline, CDR1 is SGHTS and CDR2 is YDEGEE.

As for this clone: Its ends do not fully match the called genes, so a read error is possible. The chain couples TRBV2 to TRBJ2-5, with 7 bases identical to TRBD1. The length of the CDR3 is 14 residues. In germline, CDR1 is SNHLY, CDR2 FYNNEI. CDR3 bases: TGTGCCAGCAGAGAAGGGACAGTCCAAGAGACCCAGTACTTC. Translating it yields CASREGTVQETQYF.

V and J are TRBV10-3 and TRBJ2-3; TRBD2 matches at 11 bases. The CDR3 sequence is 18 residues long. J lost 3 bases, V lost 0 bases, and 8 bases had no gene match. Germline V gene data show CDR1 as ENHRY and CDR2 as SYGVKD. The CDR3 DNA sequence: TGTGCCATCAGTGAGTCCGGCTTTAGCGGGGGGGAAACAGATACGCAGTATTTT. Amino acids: CAISESGFSGGETDTQYF.